This TCR beta chain was observed in a study of post-analysis software for immune sequencing data. Whole-study results and caveats: Several TRBV segments (TRBV5-6, TRBV5-1 and TRBV20-1 among them) occurred more frequently in patients than in controls. Pronounced co-clustering by F measure was evident among identically batched samples.

Details on this clonotype: What it binds is not known.

The library was made from cDNA and included unique molecular identifiers. In TCRdb, the PCR reads were re-called with MiXCR into one record per CDR3 protein. Among hundreds of thousands of distinct CDR3 sequences listed, about 27% were seen once. Trimming stripped 5 bases from V and 6 bases from J, with 13 bases between. The CDR3 contains 13 residues. CDR1 LNHNV and CDR2 YYDKDF come from the germline V gene (reference sequence). This clonotype originated in a girl aged 10-17 years with multiple sclerosis. Sequenced material: blood. The chain employs TRBV15 and TRBJ1-2, with D maybe TRBD1 (5 bases). The CDR3 loop is CATSPRGWHGYTF. The CDR3 DNA sequence: TGTGCCACCAGCCCCCGGGGGTGGCATGGCTACACCTTC. The full variable domain, with the rest looked up from reference TRBV15 and TRBJ1-2, is DAMVIQNPRYQVTQFGKPVTLSCSQTLNHNVMYWYQQKSSQAPKLLFHYYDKDFNNEADTPDNFQSRRPNTSFCFLDIRSPGLGDTAMYLCATSPRGWHGYTFGSGTRLTVV.